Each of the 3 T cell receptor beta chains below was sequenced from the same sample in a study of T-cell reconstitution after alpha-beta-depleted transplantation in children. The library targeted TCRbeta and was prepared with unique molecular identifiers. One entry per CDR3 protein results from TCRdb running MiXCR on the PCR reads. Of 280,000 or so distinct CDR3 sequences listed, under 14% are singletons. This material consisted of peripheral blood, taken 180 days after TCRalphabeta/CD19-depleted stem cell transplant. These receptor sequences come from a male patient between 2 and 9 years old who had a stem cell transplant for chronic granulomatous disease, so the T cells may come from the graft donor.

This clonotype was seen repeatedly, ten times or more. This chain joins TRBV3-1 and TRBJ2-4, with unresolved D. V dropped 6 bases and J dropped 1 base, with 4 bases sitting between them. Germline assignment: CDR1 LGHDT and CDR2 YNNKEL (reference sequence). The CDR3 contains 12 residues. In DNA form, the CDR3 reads TGTGCCAGCAGACACGCCAAAAACATTCAGTACTTC. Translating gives CASRHAKNIQYF. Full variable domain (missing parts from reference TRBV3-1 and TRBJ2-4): DTAVSQTPKYLVTQMGNDKSIKCEQNLGHDTMYWYKQDSKKFLKIMFSYNNKELIINETVPNRFSPKSPDKAHLNLHINSLELGDSAVYFCASRHAKNIQYFGAGTRLSVL.

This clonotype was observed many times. In DNA form, the CDR3 reads TGCAGTGCTAGGGGTCCCGGTCTCTATGAGCAGTTCTTC. Protein sequence: CSARGPGLYEQFF. This sequence joins TRBV20-1 and TRBJ2-1, with D hard to call. Per the germline V gene, CDR1 is DFQATT and CDR2 is SNEGSKA (reference sequence). CDR3 length: 13 residues. V lost 3 bases and J 8 bases, leaving 14 bases between the germline ends.

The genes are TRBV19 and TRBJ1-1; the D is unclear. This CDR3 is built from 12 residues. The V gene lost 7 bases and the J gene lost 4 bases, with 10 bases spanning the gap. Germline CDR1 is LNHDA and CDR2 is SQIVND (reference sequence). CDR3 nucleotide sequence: TGTGCCAGTATGGGCAGGCCCACTGAAGCTTTCTTT. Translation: CASMGRPTEAFF.